The entry below describes one T cell receptor beta chain. Antigen unknown. This record belongs to a study of T cell responses to AZD1222 COVID-19 vaccine. Study results and caveats: Vaccine-associated CD4 TCRs ranged over spike, dominating at 160-218 and 743-854.

This table comes from immunoSEQ multiplex PCR, and its TCRdb copy is limited to in-frame clones, with some not included. Of fewer than 100,000 clones detected, roughly 86% appear once; the ten largest clones hold 15% to 20%. Source: peripheral blood, taken 28 days after the second AZD1222 dose. The receptor was derived from an adult who received the AZD1222 COVID-19 vaccine.

DNA of the CDR3: TGTGCCAGCAGTTCCAGACAGGGTTCATCTGAAGCTTTCTTT. Protein: CASSSRQGSSEAFF. V is TRBV7-9 and J is TRBJ1-1, with 7 bases matching TRBD1. Unmatched junction bases numbered 10, after V lost 6 bases and J lost 6 bases. Germline CDR1 and CDR2: SEHNR and FQNEAQ (reference sequence). This CDR3 has 14 residues.